The entry below gives a single TCR beta chain sequence along with its context. What this receptor recognizes is not known. Per-base qualities were not stored, and no clone one base away is much larger. This specimen belongs to a study of blood T cells in healthy people across ages (dated by TCRdb to between 2014 and 2017). Background for the entire study: In model experiments, template switching captured roughly one uniquely barcoded TCR beta cDNA molecule for every two T cells. Using the same blood draw, the study looked at two additional independent replicas of 1 million unique cDNA reads for two donors, one aged 18 to 30 and the other aged 80 or older. Using deep sequencing normalized with unique cDNA molecular identifiers, the study measured how TCR beta repertoire diversity changes with age. Donors were grouped into four age groups: young (average 16 years), middle-aged (around 39), aged (about 59) and long-lived (about 82). To avoid experimental bias, donors of different ages were spread randomly across the sequencing lanes.

Libraries were constructed by 5' RACE. Sequencing was performed on an Illumina HiSeq 2500. A second PCR of 7 to 11 cycles was performed with a sample-barcoded 5' primer and a J-beta primer mix. A unique molecular identifier was introduced onto each TCR beta cDNA molecule by a template-switch 5' adaptor carrying 12 random nucleotides. Each sample yielded at least 3 million CDR3-containing paired-end reads. First-strand cDNA synthesis was performed from all RNA using the Mint cDNA synthesis kit, with priming by a TRBC-specific oligonucleotide. Following uracil-DNA glycosylase treatment, all cDNA underwent a first 18-cycle PCR with the universal primers M1SS and BC2_uni_R. Regarding the original processing steps: Each sample was normalized by randomly selecting 1 million high-quality reads, each carrying a distinct molecular identifier. Reads with shared molecular identifiers were discarded instead of being binned into consensus sequences. MiTCR, run with a Q25 quality threshold and the strictest error-elimination algorithm, handled CDR3 identification, clonotype clustering and error correction. A nonparametric unseen species model using Euler transformation provided a lower-bound estimate of total TCR beta diversity. TCRdb redid the processing of the public reads, applying fastp at Q25 and MiXCR, and retained in-frame beta chains. Each CDR3 protein appears once, grouped with its most common genes and DNA. These V and J calls originate from TCRdb's pipeline instead of the authors' own analysis. The sample data list over a million distinct CDR3 sequences, and around 43% of these were observed just once. Of the sample, under 20% is held by the ten largest clones.

Systemically healthy Caucasian individuals from Russia, 35 to 50 in total and aged about 6 to 100 years, were included as donors. Each donor gave about 10 milliliters of peripheral blood, drawn into EDTA-treated Vacutainer tubes. Ficoll-Paque density-gradient centrifugation was used to isolate PBMCs, with at least 7 million obtained per sample. Trizol reagent was used to extract total RNA from PBMCs, with at least 6 micrograms per sample. The percentages of naive CD45RAhigh/CD27high T cells were determined by flow cytometry on a PBMC aliquot from every donor. Broad study findings and their caveats: Compared with the aged group, the long-lived group had more naive CD4+ T cells, fewer expanded clones and increased TCR diversity, suggesting age selection. Because donor CMV infection status was unknown, age-related changes in expanded clonotypes were potentially confounded. Observed TCR beta diversity per million T cells fell roughly linearly with age, and a significant reduction was already apparent by age approximately 41. A strong correlation was found between observed TCR beta diversity and the percentage of naive T cells measured by flow cytometry. Because profiling used bulk unsorted PBMCs, naive and antigen-experienced compartments could not be compared conclusively. Estimates of total diversity based on one million sequenced T cells were considered lower bounds and underestimates.

The CDR3 contains 17 residues, cysteine and phenylalanine counted. The kept DNA is CDR3 alone, 51 bases in frame from the first base. The junction carries 18 bases between V and J, which are trimmed by 5 bases and 0 bases respectively. The rearrangement joined TRBV12-3 or TRBV12-4 to TRBJ2-3; the best D guess is TRBD2, with 5 bases matching. Sequencing was carried out using blood. This TCR was sampled from a woman aged 55-69 years in good health. The CDR3 region: CASSPGLLRTSTDTQYF. The sequenced DNA: TGTGCCAGCAGTCCTGGACTGCTAAGGACTAGCACAGATACGCAGTATTTT.